This TCR beta chain was found in a study of cytomegalovirus exposure and HLA in healthy donors. PCR involved 60 Vbeta and 13 Jbeta primers. The data were produced by immunoSEQ multiplex PCR, yet TCRdb's version contains in-frame clones alone and is incomplete. This sample has roughly 190,000 clones, with approximately 88% found just once. This CDR3 spans 12 amino acids. V lost 10 bases, J lost 7 bases, and 9 bases stayed unmatched. CDR1 and CDR2 from the germline V gene are MNHEY and SVGAGI. This chain uses TRBV6-5 with TRBJ1-2; 7 positions agree with TRBD1. This sequence originates from a woman in her forties or fifties in good health and CMV-seropositive. Sequenced: PBMCs. Here the CDR3 reads CATTEGAIGYTF. The DNA of the CDR3 is TGTGCCACGACGGAGGGGGCCATTGGCTACACCTTC.